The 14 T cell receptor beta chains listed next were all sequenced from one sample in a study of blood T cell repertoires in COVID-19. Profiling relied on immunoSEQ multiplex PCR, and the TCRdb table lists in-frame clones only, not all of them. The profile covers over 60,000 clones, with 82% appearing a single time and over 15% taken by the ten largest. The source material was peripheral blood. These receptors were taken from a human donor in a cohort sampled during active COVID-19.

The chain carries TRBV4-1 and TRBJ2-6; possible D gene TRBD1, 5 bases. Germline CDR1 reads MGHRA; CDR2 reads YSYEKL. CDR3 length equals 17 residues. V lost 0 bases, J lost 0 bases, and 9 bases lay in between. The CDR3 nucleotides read TGCGCCAGCAGCCAAGAAGGGGTACCCTCTGGGGCCAACGTCCTGACTTTC. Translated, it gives CASSQEGVPSGANVLTF.

DNA of the CDR3: TGCAGCGTGGCACAGAGCTCTGGAAACACCATATATTTT. The encoded protein is CSVAQSSGNTIYF. This rearrangement joins TRBV29-1 to TRBJ1-3, with D unclear. There are 13 residues in the CDR3. CDR1 and CDR2 (germline): SQVTM, ANQGSEA. Trimming cost V 6 bases and J 0 bases, with 9 bases left between them.

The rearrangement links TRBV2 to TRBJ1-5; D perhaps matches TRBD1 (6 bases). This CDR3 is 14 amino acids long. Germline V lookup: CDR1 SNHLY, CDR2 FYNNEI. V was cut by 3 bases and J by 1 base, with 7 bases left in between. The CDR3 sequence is CASSDRGSNQPQHF. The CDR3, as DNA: TGTGCCAGCAGTGACAGGGGCAGCAATCAGCCCCAGCATTTT.

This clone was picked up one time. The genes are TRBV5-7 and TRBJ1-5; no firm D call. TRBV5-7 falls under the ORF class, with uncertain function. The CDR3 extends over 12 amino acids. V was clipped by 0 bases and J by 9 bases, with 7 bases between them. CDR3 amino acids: CASSLVASPQHF. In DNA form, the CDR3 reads TGTGCCAGCAGCTTGGTGGCCTCGCCCCAGCATTTT.

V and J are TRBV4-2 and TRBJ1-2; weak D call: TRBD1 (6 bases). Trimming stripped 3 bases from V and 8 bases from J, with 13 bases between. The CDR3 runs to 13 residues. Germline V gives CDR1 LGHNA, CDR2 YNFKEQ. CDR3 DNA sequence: TGTGCCAGCAGCCAGAGGACAGAGAAGGGCTACACCTTC. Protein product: CASSQRTEKGYTF.

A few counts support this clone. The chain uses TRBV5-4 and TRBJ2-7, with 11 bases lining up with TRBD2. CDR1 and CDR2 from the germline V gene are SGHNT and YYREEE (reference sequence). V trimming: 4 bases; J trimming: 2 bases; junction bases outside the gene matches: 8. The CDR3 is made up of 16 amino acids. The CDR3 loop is CASSDGLAGNTYEQYF. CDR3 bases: TGTGCCAGCAGCGACGGACTAGCGGGCAACACCTACGAGCAGTACTTC.

CDR3 sequence: CASSPSGRCTEAFF. The CDR3 coding sequence is TGTGCCAGCAGCCCGAGCGGGAGGTGCACTGAAGCTTTCTTT. The chain links TRBV3-1 (or the pseudogene TRBV3-2) to TRBJ1-1; D is unresolved. The CDR3 length is 14 residues. Germline V gene data show CDR1 as LGHDT and CDR2 as YNNKEL (reference sequence). Between the trimmed V and J ends, which lost 4 bases and 4 bases, there was a span of 13 bases.

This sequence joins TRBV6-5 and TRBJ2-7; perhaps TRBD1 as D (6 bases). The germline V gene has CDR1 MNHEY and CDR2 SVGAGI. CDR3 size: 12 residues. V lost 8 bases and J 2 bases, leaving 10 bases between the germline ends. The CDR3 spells CASPGTTYEQYF. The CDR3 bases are TGTGCCAGCCCGGGGACAACCTACGAGCAGTACTTC.

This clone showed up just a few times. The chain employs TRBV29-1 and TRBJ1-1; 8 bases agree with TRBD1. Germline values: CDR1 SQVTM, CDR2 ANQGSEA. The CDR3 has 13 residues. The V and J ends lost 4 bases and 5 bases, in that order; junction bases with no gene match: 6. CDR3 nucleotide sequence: TGCAGCGTTGGGACAGGGCGAGGGACTGAAGCTTTCTTT. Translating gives CSVGTGRGTEAFF.

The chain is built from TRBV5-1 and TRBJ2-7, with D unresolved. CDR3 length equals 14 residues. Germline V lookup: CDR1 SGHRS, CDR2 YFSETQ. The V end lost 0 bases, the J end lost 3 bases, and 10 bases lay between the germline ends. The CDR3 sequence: CASSLESRIYEQYF. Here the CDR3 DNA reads TGCGCCAGCAGCTTGGAATCCAGGATCTACGAGCAGTACTTC.

The CDR3 sequence is CASSLGRESWGREQYF. The CDR3 nucleotides are TGTGCCAGCAGCCTCGGGAGGGAGAGCTGGGGACGCGAGCAGTACTTC. This chain uses TRBV3-1 (or the pseudogene TRBV3-2) with TRBJ2-7, with 8 bases lining up with TRBD2. The CDR3 has 16 amino acids. The germline gives CDR1 LGHDT, CDR2 YNNKEL (reference sequence). V gave up 4 bases and J gave up 6 bases; unmatched junction bases: 14.

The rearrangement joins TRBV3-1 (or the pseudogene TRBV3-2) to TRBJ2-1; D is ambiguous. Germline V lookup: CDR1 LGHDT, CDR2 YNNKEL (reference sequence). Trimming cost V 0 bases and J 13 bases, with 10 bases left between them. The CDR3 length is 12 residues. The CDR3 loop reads CASSQDISRQFF. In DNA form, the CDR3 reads TGTGCCAGCAGCCAAGATATATCGCGTCAGTTCTTC.

CDR3 region: CASSRQGDNQPQHF. Written as DNA, the CDR3 is TGTGCCAGCAGCCGACAGGGTGACAATCAGCCCCAGCATTTT. The chain is built from TRBV5-5 and TRBJ1-5; 7 positions match TRBD1. J lost 3 bases, V lost 4 bases, and 4 bases had no gene match. CDR1 is SGHKS, CDR2 YYEKEE, per germline (reference sequence). The CDR3 runs 14 residues.

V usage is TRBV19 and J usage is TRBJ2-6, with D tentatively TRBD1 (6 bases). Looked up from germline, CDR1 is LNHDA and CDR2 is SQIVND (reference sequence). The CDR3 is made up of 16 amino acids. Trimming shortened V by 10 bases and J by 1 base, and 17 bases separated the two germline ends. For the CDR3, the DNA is TGTGCCACCCGACCGGGACACATTTCTGGGGCCAACGTCCTGACTTTC. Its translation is CATRPGHISGANVLTF.